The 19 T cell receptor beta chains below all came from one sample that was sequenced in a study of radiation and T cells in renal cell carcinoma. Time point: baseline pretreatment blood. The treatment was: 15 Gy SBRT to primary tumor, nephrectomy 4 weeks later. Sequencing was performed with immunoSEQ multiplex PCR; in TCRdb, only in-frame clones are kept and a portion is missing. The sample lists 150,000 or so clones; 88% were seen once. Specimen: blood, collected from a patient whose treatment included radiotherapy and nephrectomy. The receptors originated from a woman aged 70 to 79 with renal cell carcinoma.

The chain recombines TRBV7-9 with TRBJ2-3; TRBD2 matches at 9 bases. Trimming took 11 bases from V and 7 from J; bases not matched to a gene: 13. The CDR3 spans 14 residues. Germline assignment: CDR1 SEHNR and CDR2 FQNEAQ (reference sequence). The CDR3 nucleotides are TGTGCCGTCTCTAGCGGGGTACCTCCCCATACGCAGTATTTT. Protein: CAVSSGVPPHTQYF. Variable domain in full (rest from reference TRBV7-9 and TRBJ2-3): DTGVSQNPRHKITKRGQNVTFRCDPISEHNRLYWYRQTLGQGPEFLTYFQNEAQLEKSRLLSDRFSAERPKGSFSTLEIQRTEQGDSAMYLCAVSSGVPPHTQYFGPGTRLTVL.

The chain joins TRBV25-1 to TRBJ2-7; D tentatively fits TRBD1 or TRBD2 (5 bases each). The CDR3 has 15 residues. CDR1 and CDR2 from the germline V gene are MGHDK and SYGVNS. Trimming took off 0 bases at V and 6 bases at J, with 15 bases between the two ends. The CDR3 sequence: CASSEYGTPSLEQYF. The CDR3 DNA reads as TGTGCCAGCAGTGAATACGGGACCCCATCTCTCGAGCAGTACTTC.

This chain's CDR3 is CARSLWRFQGNQPQHF. Here the CDR3 DNA reads TGTGCCAGAAGCTTGTGGAGATTTCAAGGCAATCAGCCCCAGCATTTT. The V and J genes are TRBV5-3 and TRBJ1-5; D is ambiguous. TRBV5-3 is reported as an ORF; its role is uncertain. This CDR3 has 16 amino acids. Trimming stripped 1 base from V and 2 bases from J, with 13 bases between.

In DNA form, the CDR3 reads TGTGCCAGCAGCTTAACAGGGATGTATGAGCAGTTCTTC. Its translation is CASSLTGMYEQFF. The chain couples TRBV7-3 to TRBJ2-1; D call uncertain. In germline, CDR1 is SGHTA, CDR2 FQGTGA. The CDR3 covers 13 residues. The ends were cut back, 0 bases at V and 8 bases at J, with 8 bases in the middle.

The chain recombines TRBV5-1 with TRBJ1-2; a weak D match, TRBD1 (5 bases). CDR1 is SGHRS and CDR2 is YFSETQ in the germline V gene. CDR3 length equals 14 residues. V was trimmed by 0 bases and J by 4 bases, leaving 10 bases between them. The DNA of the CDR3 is TGCGCCAGCAGCTTGGGGGGGAATTTCTATGGCTACACCTTC. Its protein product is CASSLGGNFYGYTF.

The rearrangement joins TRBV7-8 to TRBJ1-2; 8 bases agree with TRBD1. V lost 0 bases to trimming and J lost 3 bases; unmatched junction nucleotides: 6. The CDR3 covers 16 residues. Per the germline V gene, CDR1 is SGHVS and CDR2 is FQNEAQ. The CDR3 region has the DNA TGTGCCAGCAGCTTAGCGTTTCAGGGGGCCCACTATGGCTACACCTTC. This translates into CASSLAFQGAHYGYTF.

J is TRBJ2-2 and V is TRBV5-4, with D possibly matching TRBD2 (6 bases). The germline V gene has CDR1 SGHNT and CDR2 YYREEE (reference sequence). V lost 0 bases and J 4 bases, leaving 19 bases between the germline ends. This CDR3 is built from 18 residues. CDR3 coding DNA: TGTGCCAGCAGCTTGGAGGGTCTCAGGGCCGGGGGCACCGGGGAGCTGTTTTTT. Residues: CASSLEGLRAGGTGELFF.

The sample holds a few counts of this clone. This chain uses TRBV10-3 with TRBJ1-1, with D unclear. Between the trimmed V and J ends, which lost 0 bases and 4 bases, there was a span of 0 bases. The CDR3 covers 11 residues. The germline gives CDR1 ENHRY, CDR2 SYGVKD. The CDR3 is CAISESTEAFF. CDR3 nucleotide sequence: TGTGCCATCAGTGAGTCCACTGAAGCTTTCTTT.

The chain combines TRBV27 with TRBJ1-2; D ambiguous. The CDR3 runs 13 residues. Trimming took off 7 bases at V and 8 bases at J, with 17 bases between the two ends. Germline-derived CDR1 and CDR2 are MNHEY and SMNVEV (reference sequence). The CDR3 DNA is TGTGCCAGCACCTACTCAGGAGCTCGAGGCTACACCTTC. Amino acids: CASTYSGARGYTF.

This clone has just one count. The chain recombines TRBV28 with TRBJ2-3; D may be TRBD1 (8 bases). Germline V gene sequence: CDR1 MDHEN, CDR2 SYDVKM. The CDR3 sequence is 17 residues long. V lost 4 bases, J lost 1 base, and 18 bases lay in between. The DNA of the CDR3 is TGTGCCAGCAGTTCTCCCGGACAGGGAGGGGGCACAGATACGCAGTATTTT. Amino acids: CASSSPGQGGGTDTQYF. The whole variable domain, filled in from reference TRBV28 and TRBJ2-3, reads DVKVTQSSRYLVKRTGEKVFLECVQDMDHENMFWYRQDPGLGLRLIYFSYDVKMKEKGDIPEGYSVSREKKERFSLILESASTNQTSMYLCASSSPGQGGGTDTQYFGPGTRLTVL.

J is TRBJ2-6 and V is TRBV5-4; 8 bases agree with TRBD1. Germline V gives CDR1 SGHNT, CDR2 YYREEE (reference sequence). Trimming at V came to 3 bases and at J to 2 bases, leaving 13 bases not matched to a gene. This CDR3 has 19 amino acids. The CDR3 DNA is TGTGCCAGCAGCTCCCCCCGGCGGACAGGGTCTGCTGGGGCCAACGTCCTGACTTTC. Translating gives CASSSPRRTGSAGANVLTF.

The CDR3 sequence is CASTSRVDEAFF. In DNA, the CDR3 is TGTGCCAGCACCTCGCGGGTAGATGAAGCTTTCTTT. The chain is built from TRBV6-5 and TRBJ1-1; no reliable D call. CDR3 length equals 12 residues. The ends were cut back, 7 bases at V and 7 bases at J, with 13 bases in the middle. Germline V gene sequence: CDR1 MNHEY, CDR2 SVGAGI.

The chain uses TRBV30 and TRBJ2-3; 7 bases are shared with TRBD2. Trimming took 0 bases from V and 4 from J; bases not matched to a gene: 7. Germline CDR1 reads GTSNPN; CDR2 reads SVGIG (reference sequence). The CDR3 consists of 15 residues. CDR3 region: CAWSVGGGGADTQYF. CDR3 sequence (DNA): TGTGCCTGGAGTGTTGGCGGGGGAGGCGCAGATACGCAGTATTTT.

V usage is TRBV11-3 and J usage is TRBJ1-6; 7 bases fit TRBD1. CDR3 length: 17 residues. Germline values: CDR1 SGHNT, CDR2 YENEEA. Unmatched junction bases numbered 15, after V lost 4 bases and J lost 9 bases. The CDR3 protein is CASSSHDQGGSSSPLHF. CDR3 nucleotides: TGTGCCAGCAGCTCCCACGATCAGGGGGGCTCTAGTTCACCCCTCCACTTT.

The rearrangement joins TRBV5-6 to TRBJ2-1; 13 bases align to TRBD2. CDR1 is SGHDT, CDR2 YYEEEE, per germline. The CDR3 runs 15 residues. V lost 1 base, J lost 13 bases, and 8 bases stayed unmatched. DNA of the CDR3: TGTGCCAGCAGCTTGCCAGAGACTAGCGGGGGGCATCAGTTCTTC. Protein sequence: CASSLPETSGGHQFF. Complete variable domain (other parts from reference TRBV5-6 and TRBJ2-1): DAGVTQSPTHLIKTRGQQVTLRCSPKSGHDTVSWYQQALGQGPQFIFQYYEEEERQRGNFPDRFSGHQFPNYSSELNVNALLLGDSALYLCASSLPETSGGHQFFGPGTRLTVL.

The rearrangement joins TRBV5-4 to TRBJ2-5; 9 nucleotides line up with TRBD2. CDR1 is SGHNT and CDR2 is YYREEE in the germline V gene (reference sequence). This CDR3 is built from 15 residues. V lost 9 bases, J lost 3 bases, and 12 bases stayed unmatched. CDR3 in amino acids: CATRRSGGIKETQYF. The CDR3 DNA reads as TGTGCCACACGCAGAAGCGGGGGGATAAAAGAGACCCAGTACTTC.

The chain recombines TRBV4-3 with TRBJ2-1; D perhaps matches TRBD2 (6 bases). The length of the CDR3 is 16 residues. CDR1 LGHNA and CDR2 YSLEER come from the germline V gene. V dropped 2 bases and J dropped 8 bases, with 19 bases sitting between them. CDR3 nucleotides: TGCGCCAGCAGCCAATCAAGACTAGGGTGGGGCCATGAGCAGTTCTTC. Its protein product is CASSQSRLGWGHEQFF.

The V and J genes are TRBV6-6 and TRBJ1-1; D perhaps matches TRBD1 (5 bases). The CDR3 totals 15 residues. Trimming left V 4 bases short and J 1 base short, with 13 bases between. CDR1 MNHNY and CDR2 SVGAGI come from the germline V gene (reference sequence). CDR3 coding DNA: TGTGCCAGCAGTTTTACAGGAAGGGGGAACACTGAAGCTTTCTTT. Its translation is CASSFTGRGNTEAFF.

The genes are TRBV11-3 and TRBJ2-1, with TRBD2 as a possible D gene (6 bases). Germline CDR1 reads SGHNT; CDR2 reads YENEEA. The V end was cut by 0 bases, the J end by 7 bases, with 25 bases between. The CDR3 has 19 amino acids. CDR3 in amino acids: CASSLDSAWFTSLLNEQFF. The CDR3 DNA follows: TGTGCCAGCAGCTTAGACTCAGCCTGGTTCACTAGCCTACTTAATGAGCAGTTCTTC.